This T cell receptor (beta chain) emerged from a study of cytomegalovirus exposure and HLA in healthy donors. Study-wide background: Sequencing of some 190 million T cells in an earlier analysis found 90 million to 120 million unique TCR beta sequences.

Study-level points and caveats: The authors considered a cluster of highly shared sequence variants likely to be a sequencing artifact. The authors listed some 160 TCR beta chains as cytomegalovirus-associated.

Note on this clone: Its antigen remains unknown.

Trimming cost V 5 bases and J 1 base, with 16 bases left between them. Germline V gene sequence: CDR1 SEHNR, CDR2 FQNEAQ (reference sequence). The CDR3 runs to 16 residues. Primers for the PCR totalled 60 Vbeta and 13 Jbeta. The data were produced by immunoSEQ multiplex PCR, yet TCRdb's version contains in-frame clones alone and is incomplete. This table holds over 150,000 clones, about four fifths found once. What was sequenced was PBMCs. The source of this sequence is a man between 18 and 35 years old in good health and CMV-seronegative. This chain joins TRBV7-9 and TRBJ2-3, with D uncertain. The CDR3 is CASSPPSHAGTDTQYF. The CDR3 DNA reads TGTGCCAGCAGCCCGCCCAGCCACGCGGGCACAGATACGCAGTATTTT.